A single TCR beta chain is shown here with its context. Sequencing was performed with immunoSEQ multiplex PCR; in TCRdb, only in-frame clones are kept and a portion is missing. This sample yields over 35,000 clones, of which roughly 78% are seen a single time; 4.2% belongs to the top ten. The data are from a study of OX40 agonist ivuxolimab in advanced cancers. The source was CD4+ or CD8+ T cells sorted from blood, collected in a trial of the OX40 agonist ivuxolimab. The sequence was obtained from an adult with an advanced solid tumor such as melanoma, head and neck, liver or kidney cancer.

DNA of the CDR3: TGTGCCAGCCCTGCGGGCCCACCTTACAATGAGCAGTTCTTC. Its protein is CASPAGPPYNEQFF. The chain carries TRBV14 and TRBJ2-1; the D gene is possibly TRBD2 (5 bases). With 8 bases removed from V and 4 bases from J, the gap between germline ends came to 15 bases. This CDR3 is built from 14 residues. Germline loops: CDR1 SGHDN, CDR2 FVKESK. The whole variable domain, filled in from reference TRBV14 and TRBJ2-1, reads EAGVTQFPSHSVIEKGQTVTLRCDPISGHDNLYWYRRVMGKEIKFLLHFVKESKQDESGMPNNRFLAERTGGTYSTLKVQPAELEDSGVYFCASPAGPPYNEQFFGPGTRLTVL.